One and the same sample provided the 27 T cell receptor beta chains below, sequenced in a study of T cell changes during pregnancy in multiple sclerosis. Produced via immunoSEQ multiplex PCR; TCRdb's table is partial and in-frame only. The data contain about 97,000 clones, about 90% of them singletons. This sample comprised peripheral blood, obtained in the second trimester of pregnancy. The receptors come from a female donor with multiple sclerosis, enrolled in a pregnancy study.

This sequence joins TRBV4-1 and TRBJ1-1, with D unclear. Germline V gene sequence: CDR1 MGHRA, CDR2 YSYEKL. CDR3 length: 16 amino acids. With 1 base removed from V and 8 bases from J, the gap between germline ends came to 20 bases. CDR3 loop: CASSQGVGVNALEAFF. The DNA for the CDR3 is TGCGCCAGCAGCCAAGGCGTCGGGGTTAATGCACTAGAAGCTTTCTTT.

The rearrangement links TRBV6-5 to TRBJ2-1, with TRBD1 matching over 10 bases. Unmatched junction bases numbered 5, after V lost 6 bases and J lost 9 bases. The CDR3 runs 13 residues. CDR1 and CDR2 (germline): MNHEY, SVGAGI. CDR3 sequence reads: CASRRTGGGEQFF. In DNA form, the CDR3 reads TGTGCCAGCAGAAGGACAGGGGGGGGTGAGCAGTTCTTC.

The rearrangement links TRBV5-4 to TRBJ2-7; the match to TRBD2 covers 9 bases. V shed 4 bases, J shed 2 bases, and the junction held 10 bases outside the gene matches. Germline-derived CDR1 and CDR2 are SGHNT and YYREEE (reference sequence). The CDR3 is 16 amino acids. The CDR3 DNA reads TGTGCCAGCAGCCCTGGTGGGGCGGGAGGGCCCTACGAGCAGTACTTC. Translating it yields CASSPGGAGGPYEQYF.

The chain joins TRBV7-9 to TRBJ2-3; D uncertain. From germline, CDR1 is SEHNR and CDR2 FQNEAQ (reference sequence). The CDR3 length is 12 residues. V was trimmed by 5 bases and J by 0 bases, leaving 3 bases between them. The CDR3, as DNA: TGTGCCAGCAGCCTCAGCACAGATACGCAGTATTTT. Residues: CASSLSTDTQYF.

V gene TRBV6-5 combines with J gene TRBJ1-1; D perhaps matches TRBD1 (6 bases). The CDR3 sequence is 13 residues long. Trimming stripped 0 bases from V and 8 bases from J, with 10 bases between. Germline V CDR1 and CDR2: MNHEY, SVGAGI. Written as DNA, the CDR3 is TGTGCCAGCAGTTACTCCACAGGGTGGGAAGCTTTCTTT. This codes for CASSYSTGWEAFF.

The gene calls are TRBV29-1 and TRBJ2-1, with D possibly TRBD1 on 6 matching bases. Between the trimmed V and J ends, which lost 7 bases and 9 bases, there was a span of 16 bases. Germline V lookup: CDR1 SQVTM, CDR2 ANQGSEA. This CDR3 comprises 12 residues. As DNA, the CDR3 is TGCAGCGCAGGGGCAGGGAACAGTGAGCAGTTCTTC. It is translated as CSAGAGNSEQFF.

This chain joins TRBV6-5 and TRBJ2-6, with D possibly TRBD1 on 5 matching bases. Germline CDR1 reads MNHEY; CDR2 reads SVGAGI. The CDR3 runs 15 residues. V was clipped by 6 bases and J by 4 bases, with 13 bases between them. The CDR3 nucleotides read TGTGCCAGCAGCCACCCAGGGTCCGGGGCCAACGTCCTGACTTTC. Translation: CASSHPGSGANVLTF.

The V and J genes are TRBV2 and TRBJ2-6, with 9 nucleotides matching TRBD1. The germline gives CDR1 SNHLY, CDR2 FYNNEI. The CDR3 consists of 18 residues. After removal of 4 bases from V and 0 bases from J, the junction contained 7 bases not matched to a gene. CDR3 DNA sequence: TGTGCCAGCAGTGTAAAGACAGGGGGGCACTCTGGGGCCAACGTCCTGACTTTC. It is translated as CASSVKTGGHSGANVLTF.

The rearrangement uses TRBV7-9 and TRBJ2-7, with D perhaps matching TRBD2 (6 bases). This CDR3 has 12 residues. The ends were cut back, 5 bases at V and 7 bases at J, with 12 bases in the middle. CDR1 and CDR2 from the germline V gene are SEHNR and FQNEAQ (reference sequence). The chain's CDR3 is CASSRARGEQYF. CDR3 bases: TGTGCCAGCAGCCGAGCGCGGGGTGAGCAGTACTTC.

This chain uses TRBV7-3 with TRBJ1-2; the D gene is possibly TRBD1 (6 bases). Germline CDR1 and CDR2: SGHTA and FQGTGA. The CDR3 sequence is 14 residues long. The ends were cut back, 1 base at V and 4 bases at J, with 10 bases in the middle. CDR3 protein: CASSLKGGTYGYTF. The CDR3 region has the DNA TGTGCCAGCAGCTTAAAGGGGGGGACCTATGGCTACACCTTC.

The V and J genes are TRBV19 and TRBJ2-2, with a tentative D call TRBD2 (6 bases). CDR1 is LNHDA and CDR2 is SQIVND in the germline V gene (reference sequence). V dropped 10 bases and J dropped 0 bases, with 12 bases sitting between them. The CDR3 consists of 14 residues. The CDR3 spells CAIKLAANTGELFF. Written as DNA, the CDR3 is TGTGCCATTAAACTAGCCGCGAACACCGGGGAGCTGTTTTTT. Looking up the rest from reference TRBV19 and TRBJ2-2 gives the full variable domain: DGGITQSPKYLFRKEGQNVTLSCEQNLNHDAMYWYRQDPGQGLRLIYYSQIVNDFQKGDIAEGYSVSREKKESFPLTVTSAQKNPTAFYLCAIKLAANTGELFFGEGSRLTVL.

This rearrangement joins TRBV5-1 to TRBJ2-6; D not resolved. Trimming removed 2 bases at V and 1 base at J, with 7 bases between. Germline V gene lookup returns CDR1 SGHRS and CDR2 YFSETQ. This CDR3 is 15 amino acids long. The CDR3 reads CASSFSSSGANVLTF. CDR3 bases: TGCGCCAGCAGCTTCTCCAGTTCTGGGGCCAACGTCCTGACTTTC.

V is TRBV28 and J is TRBJ1-1, with 7 bases identical to TRBD1. Germline V gene data show CDR1 as MDHEN and CDR2 as SYDVKM. J gave up 3 bases and V 2 bases, and 3 bases lay outside the gene matches. The CDR3 has 14 residues. The CDR3 sequence: CASSLTGDYTEAFF. The CDR3 DNA follows: TGTGCCAGCAGTTTAACAGGGGACTACACTGAAGCTTTCTTT.

The rearrangement links TRBV28 to TRBJ1-2; D is unclear. The CDR3 has 13 residues. Germline V gene data show CDR1 as MDHEN and CDR2 as SYDVKM. V was trimmed by 6 bases and J by 7 bases, leaving 15 bases between them. CDR3 residues: CASSLLGPSGYTF. For the CDR3, the DNA is TGTGCCAGCAGCTTGTTGGGCCCAAGTGGCTACACCTTC.

V is TRBV28 and J is TRBJ2-4, with a possible D match to TRBD2 (6 bases). The V gene lost 5 bases and the J gene lost 1 base, with 15 bases spanning the gap. The CDR3 contains 16 residues. Germline assignment: CDR1 MDHEN and CDR2 SYDVKM. CDR3 protein: CASSPRLVLAKNIQYF. CDR3 bases: TGTGCCAGCAGTCCTCGACTAGTCCTCGCCAAAAACATTCAGTACTTC. Drawing the rest from reference TRBV28 and TRBJ2-4, the complete variable domain is DVKVTQSSRYLVKRTGEKVFLECVQDMDHENMFWYRQDPGLGLRLIYFSYDVKMKEKGDIPEGYSVSREKKERFSLILESASTNQTSMYLCASSPRLVLAKNIQYFGAGTRLSVL.

The rearrangement links TRBV4-1 to TRBJ2-1; the D is unclear. From germline, CDR1 is MGHRA and CDR2 YSYEKL. Trimming removed 0 bases from V and 10 bases from J, with 7 bases in between. The CDR3 covers 12 residues. CDR3 in amino acids: CASSQDHREQFF. The CDR3 nucleotides are TGCGCCAGCAGCCAAGATCATAGAGAGCAGTTCTTC.

This chain connects TRBV15 to TRBJ1-2, with TRBD1 as a possible D gene (5 bases). Per germline, CDR1 LNHNV and CDR2 YYDKDF (reference sequence). V lost 0 bases, J lost 8 bases, and 22 bases lay in between. This CDR3 spans 17 amino acids. The CDR3 here is CATSRELSVGVEKGYTF. In DNA, the CDR3 is TGTGCCACCAGCAGAGAATTATCTGTAGGGGTGGAAAAGGGCTACACCTTC. Complete variable domain (other parts from reference TRBV15 and TRBJ1-2): DAMVIQNPRYQVTQFGKPVTLSCSQTLNHNVMYWYQQKSSQAPKLLFHYYDKDFNNEADTPDNFQSRRPNTSFCFLDIRSPGLGDTAMYLCATSRELSVGVEKGYTFGSGTRLTVV.

The chain has TRBV4-2 and TRBJ2-7, with TRBD2 matching 9 bases. This CDR3 region has 15 residues. Germline-derived CDR1 and CDR2 are LGHNA and YNFKEQ. Trimming took 0 bases from V and 3 from J; bases not matched to a gene: 3. CDR3 region: CASSQETSGFYEQYF. CDR3 bases: TGTGCCAGCAGCCAAGAGACTAGCGGTTTCTACGAGCAGTACTTC.

The V and J genes are TRBV29-1 and TRBJ2-7, with a possible D match to TRBD1 (5 bases). The length of the CDR3 is 13 residues. Trimming removed 3 bases from V and 2 bases from J, with 11 bases in between. In germline, CDR1 is SQVTM, CDR2 ANQGSEA. CDR3: CSVEMDNPYEQYF. The CDR3 DNA is TGCAGCGTTGAGATGGACAACCCCTACGAGCAGTACTTC.

The chain employs TRBV10-3 and TRBJ2-3; 7 bases map to TRBD2. This CDR3 is 16 amino acids long. The V gene's germline CDR1 is ENHRY and CDR2 SYGVKD. The junction had 8 bases not matched to a gene; V was cut back by 2 bases and J by 3 bases. The CDR3 DNA reads as TGTGCCATCAGTGAGGGCCAAGCGGGAAAGACAGATACGCAGTATTTT. This translates into CAISEGQAGKTDTQYF.

The genes are TRBV29-1 and TRBJ2-5, with D possibly matching TRBD2 (6 bases). The CDR3 has 12 amino acids. CDR1 is SQVTM, CDR2 ANQGSEA, per germline. Trimming pared 4 bases from V and 5 bases from J, leaving 11 bases between. The DNA for the CDR3 is TGCAGCGTTGCTCGGGGGATGGAGACCCAGTACTTC. Its translation: CSVARGMETQYF. The full variable domain, with the rest looked up from reference TRBV29-1 and TRBJ2-5, is SAVISQKPSRDICQRGTSLTIQCQVDSQVTMMFWYRQQPGQSLTLIATANQGSEATYESGFVIDKFPISRPNLTFSTLTVSNMSPEDSSIYLCSVARGMETQYFGPGTRLLVL.

The chain carries TRBV6-6 and TRBJ2-4; 8 bases fit TRBD2. CDR3 length: 16 amino acids. The ends lost 6 bases at V and 8 bases at J; junction bases unmatched: 15. CDR1 MNHNY and CDR2 SVGAGI come from the germline V gene (reference sequence). Here the CDR3 reads CASRRASAGDEYIQYF. CDR3 bases: TGTGCCAGCAGACGCGCGTCAGCGGGAGACGAGTACATTCAGTACTTC.

This sequence joins TRBV27 and TRBJ2-1; 9 bases line up with TRBD1. From germline, CDR1 is MNHEY and CDR2 SMNVEV (reference sequence). The CDR3 length is 16 residues. V lost 5 bases, J lost 0 bases, and 5 bases stayed unmatched. The CDR3, as DNA: TGTGCCAGCAGTAAACCGACAGGGGGCTCCTACAATGAGCAGTTCTTC. Translated: CASSKPTGGSYNEQFF.

This chain connects TRBV9 to TRBJ2-1, with D possibly TRBD2 on 6 matching bases. The V end was cut by 0 bases, the J end by 9 bases, with 16 bases between. This CDR3 has 15 residues. The germline V gene has CDR1 SGDLS and CDR2 YYNGEE. CDR3 protein: CASSVEGGWGIEQFF. CDR3 bases: TGTGCCAGCAGCGTAGAGGGAGGTTGGGGGATTGAGCAGTTCTTC.

V gene TRBV30 combines with J gene TRBJ1-4; no clear D. This CDR3 is built from 15 residues. Germline V gene sequence: CDR1 GTSNPN, CDR2 SVGIG (reference sequence). V lost 0 bases and J 1 base, leaving 9 bases between the germline ends. This CDR3 reads CAWSVAAQTNEKLFF. Written as DNA, the CDR3 is TGTGCCTGGAGTGTCGCGGCCCAAACTAATGAAAAACTGTTTTTT.

The J gene is TRBJ2-2, the V gene TRBV28; possible D gene TRBD1, 5 bases. Germline V CDR1 and CDR2: MDHEN, SYDVKM. This CDR3 has 12 amino acids. Trimming shortened V by 6 bases and J by 6 bases, and 8 bases separated the two germline ends. DNA of the CDR3: TGTGCCAGCAGCGCAGGGTCCGGGGAGCTGTTTTTT. The encoded protein is CASSAGSGELFF.

This chain uses TRBV5-1 with TRBJ1-1; the D is unclear. V was cut by 1 base and J by 1 base, with 8 bases left in between. The V gene's germline CDR1 is SGHRS and CDR2 YFSETQ. The CDR3 is made up of 14 amino acids. The CDR3 sequence: CASSLRSENTEAFF. The CDR3 nucleotides are TGCGCCAGCAGCTTGAGGAGTGAGAACACTGAAGCTTTCTTT.